This T cell receptor beta chain stems from a study of T cells after yellow fever vaccination. Whole-study results and caveats: Compared with primary, the secondary response was weaker and peaked at day 5, not 15. Repertoires obtained by FACS sorting could include abundant clonotypes that entered as contaminants from the bulk population.

This clonotype was seen many times. No antigen is known for it. TCRdb re-called the 5' RACE reads with MiXCR, one entry per CDR3 protein. Counted here are about 53,000 distinct CDR3 sequences, roughly 7.4% occurring once; the ten biggest clones make up 40%. The sequences come from CD8+ T cells sorted from PBMCs, collected on the day of the first yellow fever vaccination. This clonotype was sampled from a man younger than 30 who received the YFV17D yellow fever vaccine.

This CDR3 reads CASSLREDEQFF. The CDR3 DNA follows: TGTGCCAGCAGCTTACGAGAGGATGAGCAGTTCTTC. The J gene is TRBJ2-1, the V gene TRBV7-2; D is ambiguous. The germline V gene has CDR1 SGHTA and CDR2 FQGNSA. The CDR3 runs 12 residues. V was cut by 2 bases and J by 8 bases, with 7 bases left in between.